These 30 T cell receptor beta chains were all obtained from the same sample, sequenced in a study of blood T cell repertoires in COVID-19. Method: immunoSEQ multiplex PCR; TCRdb's copy keeps in-frame clones and lacks some. The table lists 200,000 to 250,000 clones, 85% to 90% of them singletons, with approximately 6.2% in the top ten. Sample: peripheral blood. The receptors come from a man aged 55 to 69 who had recovered from COVID-19.

J is TRBJ1-1 and V is TRBV18; 9 bases match TRBD1. CDR3 length: 15 amino acids. J was trimmed by 0 bases and V by 4 bases; bases with no gene match: 3. CDR1 and CDR2 (germline): KGHSH, LQKENI. The CDR3 region has the DNA TGTGCCAGCTCACTGGGGACAGGGATGAACACTGAAGCTTTCTTT. Translating gives CASSLGTGMNTEAFF.

This clone was recorded only once. V is TRBV11-2 and J is TRBJ1-4; TRBD1 agrees at 8 bases. J gave up 8 bases and V 6 bases, and 11 bases lay outside the gene matches. The CDR3 runs to 15 residues. Germline V gene lookup returns CDR1 SGHAT and CDR2 FQNNGV. The CDR3 loop reads CASSARTGSQEKLFF. In nucleotides, the CDR3 is TGTGCCAGCAGTGCCCGGACAGGGTCTCAAGAAAAACTGTTTTTT.

The chain employs TRBV9 and TRBJ2-1; 9 nucleotides align to TRBD2. This CDR3 comprises 15 residues. Germline CDR1 and CDR2: SGDLS and YYNGEE. With 0 bases clipped from V and 9 bases from J, the junction kept 7 bases outside the gene matches. CDR3 nucleotides: TGTGCCAGCAGCGTAGGGGCGGGGGGGCCGAGTGAGCAGTTCTTC. It translates to CASSVGAGGPSEQFF.

This clone was recorded only once. V is TRBV10-3 and J is TRBJ1-2; D remains unclear. Per germline, CDR1 ENHRY and CDR2 SYGVKD. The CDR3 runs 13 residues. Trimming shortened V by 6 bases and J by 6 bases, and 14 bases separated the two germline ends. CDR3 protein: CAIRLGGGDGYTF. In nucleotides, the CDR3 is TGTGCCATCAGGTTGGGCGGCGGGGATGGCTACACCTTC.

This chain joins TRBV5-4 and TRBJ1-2; possibly TRBD1 for D (6 bases). The CDR3 consists of 16 residues. Deletions cut 4 bases from V and 5 bases from J, with 21 bases between. From germline, CDR1 is SGHNT and CDR2 YYREEE (reference sequence). The CDR3 region has the DNA TGTGCCAGCAGCGTGGGGGCCACCGGACAATTGTATGGCTACACCTTC. Its protein is CASSVGATGQLYGYTF.

On this clone itself: At the DNA level, this CDR3 is encoded by other sequences in the same sample as well. This chain connects TRBV5-1 to TRBJ1-1; TRBD1 is a possible D gene (6 bases). The V end was cut by 4 bases, the J end by 0 bases, with 10 bases between. This CDR3 region has 14 residues. CDR1 is SGHRS, CDR2 YFSETQ, per germline. The CDR3 DNA reads as TGCGCCAGCAGCGAGAGGACAGTGAACACTGAAGCTTTCTTT. Amino acid sequence: CASSERTVNTEAFF.

The J gene is TRBJ1-5, the V gene TRBV6-2 or TRBV6-3, with 9 bases aligning to TRBD1. The CDR3 totals 16 residues. Germline-derived CDR1 and CDR2 are MNHEY and SVGEGT. The J segment lost 9 bases and the V segment lost 2 bases, leaving 11 bases of the junction unmatched. The CDR3 DNA reads as TGTGCCAGCAGTTACCCCGGACAGGGGACCGGGAGGCCCCAGCATTTT. Residues: CASSYPGQGTGRPQHF.

The chain carries TRBV15 and TRBJ1-2; 9 positions agree with TRBD1. This CDR3 contains 16 residues. Germline lookup yields CDR1 LNHNV and CDR2 YYDKDF (reference sequence). The V gene end was trimmed by 4 bases and the J gene end by 1 base; junction bases not matched to a gene: 7. The CDR3 protein is CATSKPGQGINYGYTF. The CDR3 DNA follows: TGTGCCACCAGCAAGCCGGGACAGGGTATTAACTATGGCTACACCTTC.

Only a few counts were recorded for this clone. The CDR3: CASSYPETGIYGYTF. DNA for the CDR3: TGTGCCAGCAGTTACCCAGAGACAGGGATCTATGGCTACACCTTC. The gene calls are TRBV6-2 or TRBV6-3 and TRBJ1-2; 7 positions match TRBD1. The ends lost 2 bases at V and 4 bases at J; junction bases unmatched: 7. Germline V gene sequence: CDR1 MNHEY, CDR2 SVGEGT. The CDR3 sequence is 15 residues long.

This clone appeared a single time. The V and J genes are TRBV6-5 and TRBJ1-1; 8 positions agree with TRBD1. The CDR3 contains 13 residues. The V and J ends lost 6 bases and 5 bases, in that order; junction bases with no gene match: 5. Germline V gene data show CDR1 as MNHEY and CDR2 as SVGAGI. The CDR3 region is CASRNTGGTEAFF. CDR3 sequence (DNA): TGTGCCAGCAGAAACACAGGGGGAACTGAAGCTTTCTTT.

The chain uses TRBV29-1 and TRBJ1-2; no definite D call. From germline, CDR1 is SQVTM and CDR2 ANQGSEA. V shed 4 bases and J shed 0 bases, with 6 bases lying between them. There are 12 residues in the CDR3. Here the CDR3 DNA reads TGCAGCGTTGCGTACTCTAACTATGGCTACACCTTC. It codes for CSVAYSNYGYTF.

The V call is TRBV19, the J call TRBJ2-7; D uncertain. The CDR3 sequence is 9 residues long. Germline lookup yields CDR1 LNHDA and CDR2 SQIVND (reference sequence). Trimming removed 8 bases at V and 3 bases at J, with 2 bases between. The CDR3 spells CASHYEQYF. CDR3 coding DNA: TGTGCCAGTCACTACGAGCAGTACTTC.

About this clone: This CDR3 is also generated by other DNA sequences in the sample. The chain employs TRBV18 and TRBJ1-6; TRBD1 matches at 11 bases. CDR1 and CDR2 from the germline V gene are KGHSH and LQKENI. This CDR3 has 15 amino acids. V shed 2 bases, J shed 8 bases, and the junction held 2 bases outside the gene matches. CDR3: CASSPRTGGDSPLHF. The CDR3 nucleotides are TGTGCCAGCTCACCAAGGACAGGGGGCGATTCACCCCTCCACTTT.

CDR3 sequence (DNA): TGTGCCAGCAGCCCAACAGTGGCAGCAAACACTGAAGCTTTCTTT. Translated: CASSPTVAANTEAFF. J is TRBJ1-1 and V is TRBV7-2; D gene unclear. Germline V lookup: CDR1 SGHTA, CDR2 FQGNSA. Trimming stripped 5 bases from V and 2 bases from J, with 15 bases between. The CDR3 has 15 residues.

This clone turned up a few times. This chain links TRBV19 with TRBJ2-7; D is perhaps TRBD1 (5 bases). Germline assignment: CDR1 LNHDA and CDR2 SQIVND (reference sequence). CDR3 length: 12 amino acids. Trimming cost V 8 bases and J 5 bases, with 13 bases left between them. CDR3 protein: CASAATVHEQYF. The CDR3 region has the DNA TGTGCCAGTGCCGCGACAGTCCACGAGCAGTACTTC.

Only one count was recorded for this clone. The genes are TRBV15 and TRBJ1-2; no definite D call. V gave up 8 bases and J gave up 0 bases, with 10 bases separating them. The CDR3 loop spans 13 amino acids. Germline V gene data show CDR1 as LNHNV and CDR2 as YYDKDF (reference sequence). In nucleotides, the CDR3 is TGTGCCACCGCTCAGGATACTAACTATGGCTACACCTTC. It encodes CATAQDTNYGYTF. Full variable domain (rest looked up from reference TRBV15 and TRBJ1-2): DAMVIQNPRYQVTQFGKPVTLSCSQTLNHNVMYWYQQKSSQAPKLLFHYYDKDFNNEADTPDNFQSRRPNTSFCFLDIRSPGLGDTAMYLCATAQDTNYGYTFGSGTRLTVV.

The chain carries TRBV7-9 and TRBJ1-1; possibly TRBD1 for D (5 bases). Between the trimmed V and J ends, which lost 5 bases and 1 base, there was a span of 17 bases. CDR3 length equals 16 residues. Germline-derived CDR1 and CDR2 are SEHNR and FQNEAQ (reference sequence). CDR3 residues: CASSQSGGGENTEAFF. CDR3 in DNA: TGTGCCAGCAGCCAATCCGGGGGAGGTGAGAACACTGAAGCTTTCTTT.

V gene TRBV4-3 combines with J gene TRBJ1-2; D is unclear. CDR1 LGHNA and CDR2 YSLEER come from the germline V gene. V lost 0 bases and J lost 2, with 7 bases in between. The length of the CDR3 is 14 residues. CDR3 region: CASSQDVENYGYTF. CDR3 sequence (DNA): TGCGCCAGCAGCCAAGACGTGGAGAACTATGGCTACACCTTC.

Only one count was recorded for this clone. The chain recombines TRBV19 with TRBJ1-5; 9 nucleotides line up with TRBD1. V gave up 5 bases and J gave up 5 bases; unmatched junction bases: 4. Germline assignment: CDR1 LNHDA and CDR2 SQIVND (reference sequence). This CDR3 is built from 14 residues. The chain's CDR3 is CASSARDRDQPQHF. CDR3 DNA sequence: TGTGCCAGTAGTGCACGGGACAGGGATCAGCCCCAGCATTTT.

V usage is TRBV13 and J usage is TRBJ2-7, with TRBD1 identical over 7 bases. Germline V gene sequence: CDR1 PRHDT, CDR2 FYEKMQ (reference sequence). The J segment lost 2 bases and the V segment lost 6 bases, leaving 10 bases of the junction unmatched. This CDR3 spans 15 amino acids. CDR3 protein: CASRRRQGGPYEQYF. Written as DNA, the CDR3 is TGTGCCAGCAGAAGACGACAGGGCGGACCCTACGAGCAGTACTTC.

This chain uses TRBV5-5 with TRBJ2-3; TRBD1 matches at 9 bases. V shed 0 bases, J shed 4 bases, and the junction held 3 bases outside the gene matches. Germline V gene lookup returns CDR1 SGHKS and CDR2 YYEKEE (reference sequence). The CDR3 sequence is 15 residues long. CDR3 in amino acids: CASSLGQGVADTQYF. The CDR3 region has the DNA TGTGCCAGCAGCTTGGGACAGGGGGTCGCAGATACGCAGTATTTT.

V is TRBV18 and J is TRBJ1-1; no reliable D call. CDR1 is KGHSH and CDR2 is LQKENI in the germline V gene. The CDR3 extends over 15 amino acids. Trimming took 0 bases from V and 4 from J, leaving 12 bases between them. CDR3 residues: CASSPPNGNPTEAFF. CDR3 nucleotide sequence: TGTGCCAGCTCACCACCTAACGGTAACCCCACTGAAGCTTTCTTT.

The gene calls are TRBV29-1 and TRBJ2-2; no reliable D call. Germline-derived CDR1 and CDR2 are SQVTM and ANQGSEA. Between the trimmed V and J ends, which lost 5 bases and 7 bases, there was a span of 14 bases. The CDR3 extends over 13 amino acids. The CDR3 reads CSVHRIRGGELFF. The CDR3 coding sequence is TGCAGCGTTCATAGGATACGCGGCGGGGAGCTGTTTTTT.

The V call is TRBV6-6, the J call TRBJ2-7, with a possible D match to TRBD2 (5 bases). The CDR3 loop spans 13 amino acids. Germline V gives CDR1 MNHNY, CDR2 SVGAGI (reference sequence). Trimming pared 0 bases from V and 7 bases from J, leaving 10 bases between. CDR3: CASSYSGSGEQYF. The CDR3 DNA sequence: TGTGCCAGCAGTTACTCCGGGTCGGGGGAGCAGTACTTC.

This chain uses TRBV5-8 with TRBJ2-3, with D tentatively TRBD2 (6 bases). This CDR3 is built from 15 residues. Germline V CDR1 and CDR2: SGHTS, YDEGEE. Trimming removed 0 bases at V and 5 bases at J, with 13 bases between. As DNA, the CDR3 is TGTGCCAGCAGCTTGGGGCGGAGGGTGGAAGATACGCAGTATTTT. Translated: CASSLGRRVEDTQYF.

The J gene is TRBJ2-5, the V gene TRBV7-9; 15 nucleotides line up with TRBD2. Trimming cost V 2 bases and J 5 bases; bases outside gene matches: 6. Germline CDR1 reads SEHNR; CDR2 reads FQNEAQ (reference sequence). This CDR3 region has 17 residues. CDR3 protein: CASSLRGLAGGMETQYF. The CDR3 region has the DNA TGTGCCAGCAGCTTAAGAGGACTAGCGGGGGGGATGGAGACCCAGTACTTC.

V is TRBV24-1 and J is TRBJ2-3; the D is unclear. V dropped 4 bases and J dropped 2 bases, with 12 bases sitting between them. The CDR3 runs 15 residues. Germline-derived CDR1 and CDR2 are KGHDR and SFDVKD. CDR3 residues: CATSDHGSNTDTQYF. The CDR3 region has the DNA TGTGCCACCAGTGACCACGGGTCCAACACAGATACGCAGTATTTT.

By share of the sample, this clone is medium-sized (0.01 to 0.1%). J is TRBJ2-7 and V is TRBV10-3, with 7 bases fitting TRBD1. There are 14 residues in the CDR3. The V gene end was trimmed by 6 bases and the J gene end by 6 bases; junction bases not matched to a gene: 11. Germline V gene lookup returns CDR1 ENHRY and CDR2 SYGVKD. CDR3 DNA sequence: TGTGCCATCAGCGGACAGGAGGTTAGAGGCGAGCAGTACTTC. Protein: CAISGQEVRGEQYF.

The V and J genes are TRBV15 and TRBJ2-6; D perhaps matches TRBD2 (6 bases). The CDR3 covers 18 residues. Germline assignment: CDR1 LNHNV and CDR2 YYDKDF (reference sequence). V dropped 1 base and J dropped 2 bases, with 15 bases sitting between them. CDR3 DNA: TGTGCCACCAGCAGAGCCGGGGTCGGCGGGGCTGGGGCCAACGTCCTGACTTTC. Translated: CATSRAGVGGAGANVLTF. Based on the CDR3 plus reference TRBV15 and TRBJ2-6, the full variable domain is DAMVIQNPRYQVTQFGKPVTLSCSQTLNHNVMYWYQQKSSQAPKLLFHYYDKDFNNEADTPDNFQSRRPNTSFCFLDIRSPGLGDTAMYLCATSRAGVGGAGANVLTFGAGSRLTVL.

This clone was observed a single time. The chain links TRBV6-6 to TRBJ2-7; 9 bases fit TRBD1. This CDR3 comprises 14 residues. J lost 5 bases, V lost 4 bases, and 6 bases had no gene match. CDR1 is MNHNY, CDR2 SVGAGI, per germline (reference sequence). The CDR3 protein is CASSSTTGGDEQYF. Here the CDR3 DNA reads TGTGCCAGCAGTTCTACGACAGGGGGTGACGAGCAGTACTTC.